Below, 15 T cell receptor beta chains from the same sample are listed, as sequenced in a study of T cell repertoires in cytomegalovirus infection. These receptors lack a known antigen. Each CDR3 protein is one row after TCRdb ran MiXCR on the reads. The sample records more than 55,000 distinct CDR3 sequences, 20% to 25% being singletons. Sequences were derived from CD8+ T cells from cultured PBMCs, sampled from culture after CMV antigen stimulation. The receptors come from a human donor in good health (CMV status not recorded). Some clones in this sample may be carry-over from other donors' samples.

This clonotype was seen only a few times. The gene calls are TRBV6-5 and TRBJ1-4; no clear D gene. Deletions cut 6 bases from V and 8 bases from J, with 10 bases between. Germline V gene sequence: CDR1 MNHEY, CDR2 SVGAGI. The CDR3 length is 12 residues. CDR3 protein: CASRERGEKLFF. The CDR3 nucleotides are TGTGCCAGCAGGGAGCGCGGGGAAAAACTGTTTTTT.

The chain couples TRBV7-2 to TRBJ1-2, with 8 positions matching TRBD1. Germline V lookup: CDR1 SGHTA, CDR2 FQGNSA. The CDR3 has 18 residues. V was clipped by 1 base and J by 2 bases; unmatched bases: 12. The DNA of the CDR3 is TGTGCCAGCAGCTTAGTCGGGGGTGAGGACAGGGAAAACTATGGCTACACCTTC. Its translation: CASSLVGGEDRENYGYTF.

The sample holds many counts of this clonotype. The chain carries TRBV12-3 or TRBV12-4 and TRBJ1-5; D call uncertain. This CDR3 region has 13 residues. The V end lost 8 bases, the J end lost 9 bases, and 17 bases lay between the germline ends. CDR3 sequence reads: CASGDTGMPPQHF. CDR3 nucleotide sequence: TGTGCCAGCGGAGACACGGGGATGCCGCCCCAGCATTTT.

The CDR3 DNA sequence: TGCGCCAGCAGCCAAGATCCAAGCTCCTACGAGCAGTACTTC. Its translation: CASSQDPSSYEQYF. The chain carries TRBV4-1 and TRBJ2-7; D is uncertain. The CDR3 extends over 14 amino acids. The germline V gene encodes CDR1 MGHRA and CDR2 YSYEKL. The V end lost 0 bases, the J end lost 0 bases, and 6 bases lay between the germline ends.

This chain links TRBV7-9 with TRBJ2-4, with 10 positions matching TRBD2. CDR3 size: 16 residues. The ends lost 2 bases at V and 6 bases at J; junction bases unmatched: 7. Germline values: CDR1 SEHNR, CDR2 FQNEAQ (reference sequence). CDR3 protein: CASSLSSGGGRNIQYF. In nucleotides, the CDR3 is TGTGCCAGCAGCTTAAGCAGCGGGGGGGGAAGAAACATTCAGTACTTC.

This clonotype was seen at least ten times. The genes are TRBV19 and TRBJ2-7, with unresolved D. The V and J ends lost 5 bases and 6 bases respectively, with 14 bases between them. Germline V lookup: CDR1 LNHDA, CDR2 SQIVND (reference sequence). This CDR3 region has 13 residues. The CDR3 protein is CASSSRSGTEQYF. Written as DNA, the CDR3 is TGTGCCAGTAGTTCTCGCTCAGGAACCGAGCAGTACTTC.

This clonotype has more than one count but fewer than ten. This rearrangement joins TRBV6-8 to TRBJ1-2; D is undetermined. The ends were cut back, 4 bases at V and 0 bases at J, with 15 bases in the middle. The length of the CDR3 is 16 residues. Germline assignment: CDR1 MNHGY and CDR2 SAAAGT. This CDR3 reads CASSLRRTPANYGYTF. The CDR3 DNA reads TGTGCCAGCAGTTTACGTCGGACCCCCGCTAACTATGGCTACACCTTC.

The chain couples TRBV2 to TRBJ1-1, with D uncertain. V lost 6 bases and J lost 1, with 15 bases in between. Per germline, CDR1 SNHLY and CDR2 FYNNEI. The CDR3 is made up of 15 amino acids. Here the CDR3 reads CASRQTDGRNTEAFF. CDR3 DNA sequence: TGTGCCAGCAGGCAAACCGACGGCCGGAACACTGAAGCTTTCTTT.

DNA of the CDR3: TGTGCCAGCACCCAAGGAGGGTACGAGCAGTACTTC. Amino acid sequence: CASTQGGYEQYF. The chain has TRBV6-2 or TRBV6-3 and TRBJ2-7, with a possible D match to TRBD2 (6 bases). V lost 7 bases to trimming and J lost 4 bases, with 11 bases between them. The CDR3 runs to 12 residues. Germline V gene lookup returns CDR1 MNHEY and CDR2 SVGEGT.

This clonotype turned up a few times. V gene TRBV4-1 combines with J gene TRBJ1-1; no definite D call. V was shortened by 0 bases and J by 1 base, with 12 bases between the two germline ends. Per germline, CDR1 MGHRA and CDR2 YSYEKL. The CDR3 has 16 residues. The CDR3 coding sequence is TGCGCCAGCAGCCAAGAAGGCGTTGGGGAGAACACTGAAGCTTTCTTT. Translating gives CASSQEGVGENTEAFF.

This chain connects TRBV7-6 to TRBJ2-3; D unresolved. In germline, CDR1 is SGHVS, CDR2 FNYEAQ. This CDR3 has 14 amino acids. Trimming left V 4 bases short and J 0 bases short, with 8 bases between. This CDR3 is CASSSPTSTDTQYF. In DNA, the CDR3 is TGTGCCAGCAGCTCGCCGACTAGCACAGATACGCAGTATTTT.

V and J are TRBV6-1 and TRBJ1-1; D not resolved. Germline CDR1 reads MNHNS; CDR2 reads SASEGT. V lost 3 bases to trimming and J lost 1 base, with 6 bases between them. The CDR3 extends over 13 amino acids. The CDR3 loop reads CASSEGKNTEAFF. The CDR3 nucleotides are TGTGCCAGCAGTGAGGGGAAGAACACTGAAGCTTTCTTT.

This clonotype has more than one count but fewer than ten. The V and J genes are TRBV4-1 and TRBJ1-5; no clear D gene. The CDR3 has 13 residues. Germline assignment: CDR1 MGHRA and CDR2 YSYEKL. V was pared by 2 bases and J by 4 bases, with 6 bases between. CDR3 sequence reads: CASSQQLNQPQHF. Here the CDR3 DNA reads TGCGCCAGCAGCCAACAGCTGAATCAGCCCCAGCATTTT.

The chain combines TRBV4-3 with TRBJ2-7, with 7 bases aligning to TRBD1. Germline-derived CDR1 and CDR2 are LGHNA and YSLEER. The CDR3 runs to 15 residues. V dropped 4 bases and J dropped 0; count of bases not matched to a gene: 6. CDR3 loop: CASSPGQDHSYEQYF. The CDR3 coding sequence is TGCGCCAGCAGCCCAGGACAGGATCACTCCTACGAGCAGTACTTC.

The chain uses TRBV7-9 and TRBJ1-4, with 7 bases lining up with TRBD1. Germline V gives CDR1 SEHNR, CDR2 FQNEAQ (reference sequence). V shed 3 bases, J shed 8 bases, and the junction held 3 bases outside the gene matches. This CDR3 spans 13 amino acids. Written as DNA, the CDR3 is TGTGCCAGCAGCTTTACAGGGGAGGAAAAACTGTTTTTT. This translates into CASSFTGEEKLFF.